Below are 14 T cell receptor beta chains sequenced from a single sample in a study of blood T cells in healthy people across ages. Using a J-beta primer mix together with a sample-barcoded 5' primer, a second PCR was run for roughly 7 to 11 cycles. MiXCR, applied by TCRdb to the 5' RACE reads, yields one record per CDR3 protein. This sample yields approximately 900,000 distinct CDR3 sequences, of which roughly 29% are seen a single time; roughly 10% belongs to the top ten. The data also belong to a second study, concerning T cells of mothers and their children.

The sequenced sample was blood. The receptor set was obtained from a woman aged 40-49 years in good health.

This clonotype was seen only a few times. The chain is built from TRBV3-1 and TRBJ2-1; D could derive from TRBD1 or TRBD2 (5 bases each). The CDR3 runs to 13 residues. Per germline, CDR1 LGHDT and CDR2 YNNKEL (reference sequence). V lost 1 base and J 5 bases, leaving 6 bases between the germline ends. CDR3 in amino acids: CASSQGGHNEQFF. The CDR3 nucleotides read TGTGCCAGCAGCCAAGGGGGACACAATGAGCAGTTCTTC.

This clonotype was observed many times. This sequence joins TRBV7-2 and TRBJ2-7; D uncertain. From germline, CDR1 is SGHTA and CDR2 FQGNSA. With 3 bases removed from V and 2 bases from J, the gap between germline ends came to 11 bases. The CDR3 has 14 amino acids. The CDR3 region is CASSFTLQTYEQYF. The CDR3 DNA is TGTGCCAGCAGCTTTACCCTCCAGACCTACGAGCAGTACTTC. Full variable domain (missing parts from reference TRBV7-2 and TRBJ2-7): GAGVSQSPSNKVTEKGKDVELRCDPISGHTALYWYRQSLGQGLEFLIYFQGNSAPDKSGLPSDRFSAERTGGSVSTLTIQRTQQEDSAVYLCASSFTLQTYEQYFGPGTRLTVT.

V usage is TRBV9 and J usage is TRBJ2-7, with D perhaps given as TRBD1 or TRBD2 (5 bases each). V was cut by 3 bases and J by 5 bases, with 9 bases left in between. This CDR3 contains 12 residues. Germline CDR1 and CDR2: SGDLS and YYNGEE. Written as DNA, the CDR3 is TGTGCCAGCAGCGCCCTGGGGGACGAGCAGTACTTC. It yields the protein CASSALGDEQYF.

About this clonotype itself: The junction departs from the called germline gene at one end, perhaps through a read error. The genes are TRBV3-1 and TRBJ2-1; D call uncertain. The germline V gene has CDR1 LGHDT and CDR2 YNNKEL (reference sequence). The CDR3 has 14 residues. The CDR3 protein is CASNQGYSYNEQFF. The CDR3 DNA is TGTGCCAGCAACCAAGGGTATTCCTACAATGAGCAGTTCTTC.

This clonotype appeared many times. The chain has TRBV5-1 and TRBJ2-5, with D perhaps TRBD1 (6 bases). CDR1 and CDR2 from the germline V gene are SGHRS and YFSETQ. The germline V and J ends were trimmed by 3 bases and 1 base, with 7 bases remaining between them. There are 13 residues in the CDR3. CDR3 amino acids: CASSWDIQETQYF. The CDR3 DNA reads TGCGCCAGCAGCTGGGACATCCAAGAGACCCAGTACTTC.

This clonotype was detected many times. The CDR3 DNA follows: TGTGCCAGCAGCTTAGGAGTACGTTACGAGCAGTACTTC. The encoded protein is CASSLGVRYEQYF. The genes are TRBV7-2 and TRBJ2-7, with D unresolved. The V end was cut by 1 base, the J end by 4 bases, with 8 bases between. The V gene's germline CDR1 is SGHTA and CDR2 FQGNSA. CDR3 length: 13 residues.

In this sample, this clonotype turned up many times. The chain employs TRBV4-1 and TRBJ2-1; 11 bases match TRBD1. Germline V gene sequence: CDR1 MGHRA, CDR2 YSYEKL. The CDR3 covers 18 residues. Germline trimming cut 4 bases from V and 7 bases from J; bases unmatched to any gene: 15. CDR3 in amino acids: CASSRPSIWTGGANEQFF. CDR3 nucleotides: TGCGCCAGCAGCCGACCCTCGATATGGACAGGGGGCGCGAATGAGCAGTTCTTC.

This clonotype was counted a few times. The rearrangement uses TRBV28 and TRBJ2-3, with D perhaps being TRBD1 or TRBD2 (6 bases each). CDR1 and CDR2 from the germline V gene are MDHEN and SYDVKM. V lost 5 bases and J 6 bases, leaving 15 bases between the germline ends. The CDR3 runs to 14 residues. CDR3 region: CASSNYGGPDTQYF. DNA of the CDR3: TGTGCCAGCAGTAACTACGGGGGCCCGGATACGCAGTATTTT.

J is TRBJ2-4 and V is TRBV4-1, with D possibly matching TRBD2 (6 bases). The CDR3 runs to 12 residues. The V gene lost 3 bases and the J gene lost 13 bases, with 13 bases spanning the gap. Per germline, CDR1 MGHRA and CDR2 YSYEKL. This CDR3 reads CASSQEGRRQYF. The CDR3, as DNA: TGCGCCAGCAGCCAGGAGGGGCGGAGACAGTACTTC.

This clonotype was seen more than once but under ten times. One junction end does not reproduce the germline sequence, and a read error may be involved. The CDR3 is CASSYRDRGHEQYF. CDR3 in DNA: TGTGCCAGCAGTTACCGGGACAGGGGACACGAGCAGTACTTC. V usage is TRBV10-3 and J usage is TRBJ2-5, with 10 bases identical to TRBD1. The last part of the DNA fits TRBJ2-7 better; the J call may be wrong. The CDR3 runs to 14 residues. Germline loops: CDR1 ENHRY, CDR2 SYGVKD.

This clonotype occurred many times. The chain uses TRBV6-5 and TRBJ1-2, with 12 positions matching TRBD1. J lost 6 bases, V lost 5 bases, and 10 bases had no gene match. The CDR3 contains 16 residues. Germline V CDR1 and CDR2: MNHEY, SVGAGI. CDR3 nucleotides: TGTGCCAGCAGTACGAACCGGGACAGGGGGCCTAATGGCTACACCTTC. Its protein is CASSTNRDRGPNGYTF.

This clonotype showed up many times. The V call is TRBV5-6, the J call TRBJ2-1; 9 bases map to TRBD1. Germline CDR1 reads SGHDT; CDR2 reads YYEEEE. The trim removed 4 bases at V and 7 bases at J, leaving 21 bases unmatched. The CDR3 has 19 residues. Here the CDR3 DNA reads TGTGCCAGCAGCCCTATAAGGGACAGGGTGAGAATAATTGGGAATGAGCAGTTCTTC. It codes for CASSPIRDRVRIIGNEQFF.

The chain links TRBV18 to TRBJ1-1; D is possibly TRBD1 (6 bases). The length of the CDR3 is 14 residues. V was clipped by 5 bases and J by 1 base, with 11 bases between them. In germline, CDR1 is KGHSH, CDR2 LQKENI. CDR3 residues: CASSADRSNTEAFF. The CDR3, as DNA: TGTGCCAGCTCAGCAGACAGGTCGAACACTGAAGCTTTCTTT.

The DNA of the CDR3 is TGCAGTGCTCCGGACAGTCCCTACGAGCAGTACTTC. It is translated as CSAPDSPYEQYF. This chain uses TRBV20-1 with TRBJ2-7, with D tentatively TRBD1 (6 bases). The CDR3 loop spans 12 amino acids. V was clipped by 5 bases and J by 2 bases, with 10 bases between them. Germline V gene sequence: CDR1 DFQATT, CDR2 SNEGSKA (reference sequence).